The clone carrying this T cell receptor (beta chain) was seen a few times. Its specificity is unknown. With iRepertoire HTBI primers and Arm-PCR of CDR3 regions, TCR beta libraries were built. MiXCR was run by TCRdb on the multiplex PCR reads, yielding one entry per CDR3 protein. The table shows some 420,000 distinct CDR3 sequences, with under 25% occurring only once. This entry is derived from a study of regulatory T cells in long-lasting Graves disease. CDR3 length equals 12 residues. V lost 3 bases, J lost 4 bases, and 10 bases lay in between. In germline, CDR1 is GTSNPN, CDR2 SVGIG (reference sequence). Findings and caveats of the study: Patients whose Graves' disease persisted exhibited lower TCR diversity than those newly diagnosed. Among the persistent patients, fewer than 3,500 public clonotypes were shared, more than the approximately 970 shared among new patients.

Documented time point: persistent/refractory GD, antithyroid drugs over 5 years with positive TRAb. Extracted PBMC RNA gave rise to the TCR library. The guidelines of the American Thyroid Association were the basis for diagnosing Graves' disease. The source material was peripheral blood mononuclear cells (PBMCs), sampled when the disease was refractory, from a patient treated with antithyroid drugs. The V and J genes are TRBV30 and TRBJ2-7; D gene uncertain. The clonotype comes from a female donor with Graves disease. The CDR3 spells CAWSPSGYEQYF. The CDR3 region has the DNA TGTGCCTGGAGCCCATCTGGTTACGAGCAGTACTTC. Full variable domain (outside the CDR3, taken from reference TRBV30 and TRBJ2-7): SQTIHQWPATLVQPVGSPLSLECTVEGTSNPNLYWYRQAAGRGLQLLFYSVGIGQISSEVPQNLSASRPQDRQFILSSKKLLLSDSGFYLCAWSPSGYEQYFGPGTRLTVT.